These 24 T cell receptor beta chains were sequenced from one sample in a study of technical replicates of blood from four donors. Generated by immunoSEQ multiplex PCR, the TCRdb table keeps only in-frame clones and is missing some. The repertoire holds around 67,000 clones, with around 88% as singletons. Sequences were obtained from PBMCs. The receptors shown here come from a human donor in good health. Some clones in this sample may be carry-over from other donors' samples.

This clone came up a few times. The chain employs TRBV4-1 and TRBJ2-1, with D perhaps matching TRBD2 (6 bases). Germline CDR1 MGHRA, CDR2 YSYEKL. This CDR3 is 12 amino acids long. V was shortened by 5 bases and J by 7 bases, with 9 bases between the two germline ends. As DNA, the CDR3 is TGCGCCAGCAGCTCCCGGGGGAATGAGCAGTTCTTC. It is translated as CASSSRGNEQFF.

This clone was counted only a few times. The rearrangement joins TRBV6-1 to TRBJ1-1, with 9 bases aligning to TRBD1. Germline CDR1 reads MNHNS; CDR2 reads SASEGT. The length of the CDR3 is 16 residues. V shed 1 base and J 5 bases; nucleotides not matched to a gene: 8. Here the CDR3 reads CASSEGAGQGWTEAFF. The CDR3 DNA sequence: TGTGCCAGCAGTGAAGGGGCGGGACAGGGTTGGACTGAAGCTTTCTTT.

This chain links TRBV2 with TRBJ1-2; 8 nucleotides line up with TRBD1. Germline CDR1 SNHLY, CDR2 FYNNEI. V lost 5 bases and J lost 5; bases outside the gene matches: 10. There are 15 residues in the CDR3. CDR3 in DNA: TGTGCCAGCAGTCCGCGGACAGGGAATACGTATGGCTACACCTTC. It codes for CASSPRTGNTYGYTF. Complete variable domain (other parts from reference TRBV2 and TRBJ1-2): EPEVTQTPSHQVTQMGQEVILRCVPISNHLYFYWYRQILGQKVEFLVSFYNNEISEKSEIFDDQFSVERPDGSNFTLKIRSTKLEDSAMYFCASSPRTGNTYGYTFGSGTRLTVV.

V is TRBV7-9 and J is TRBJ1-3, with D perhaps TRBD1 (5 bases). The V end lost 4 bases, the J end lost 2 bases, and 12 bases lay between the germline ends. Germline V CDR1 and CDR2: SEHNR, FQNEAQ (reference sequence). CDR3 length: 15 residues. The CDR3 nucleotides read TGTGCCAGCAGCTCAGGGTTTTCTGCTGGAAACACCATATATTTT. This codes for CASSSGFSAGNTIYF.

The chain couples TRBV7-3 to TRBJ2-7; the match to TRBD1 covers 8 bases. The CDR3 sequence is 15 residues long. Germline lookup yields CDR1 SGHTA and CDR2 FQGTGA. J lost 3 bases, V lost 4 bases, and 8 bases had no gene match. CDR3 region: CASSSTGTGHYEQYF. In nucleotides, the CDR3 is TGTGCCAGCAGCTCTACCGGGACAGGCCACTACGAGCAGTACTTC.

This chain uses TRBV29-1 with TRBJ1-1; TRBD1 matches at 7 bases. After removal of 0 bases from V and 2 bases from J, the junction contained 15 bases not matched to a gene. The CDR3 is 18 amino acids. Germline CDR1 SQVTM, CDR2 ANQGSEA. The CDR3 bases are TGCAGCGTTGAAGAGGGGCCAGAGAGGGGGACAGTTAACACTGAAGCTTTCTTT. Protein product: CSVEEGPERGTVNTEAFF.

This sequence joins TRBV12-5 and TRBJ2-5, with TRBD2 matching over 11 bases. Looked up from germline, CDR1 is LGHNT and CDR2 is FRNRAP. The CDR3 covers 15 residues. V gave up 6 bases and J gave up 2 bases; unmatched junction bases: 5. The CDR3 region has the DNA TGTGCTAGTGGCCAGGGACTAGCGGTTCAAGAGACCCAGTACTTC. This sequence encodes CASGQGLAVQETQYF.

The V call is TRBV7-2, the J call TRBJ2-1, with D perhaps matching TRBD1 (6 bases). V was trimmed by 4 bases and J by 8 bases, leaving 18 bases between them. The CDR3 is made up of 15 amino acids. Germline assignment: CDR1 SGHTA and CDR2 FQGNSA. The CDR3 DNA reads TGTGCCAGCAGCTCACCCGGGACATCCGAGTATGAGCAGTTCTTC. Amino acids: CASSSPGTSEYEQFF. The complete variable domain, with remaining parts taken from reference TRBV7-2 and TRBJ2-1, reads GAGVSQSPSNKVTEKGKDVELRCDPISGHTALYWYRQSLGQGLEFLIYFQGNSAPDKSGLPSDRFSAERTGGSVSTLTIQRTQQEDSAVYLCASSSPGTSEYEQFFGPGTRLTVL.

The rearrangement uses TRBV2 and TRBJ2-5; D is perhaps TRBD1 (6 bases). The germline V gene has CDR1 SNHLY and CDR2 FYNNEI. Trimming stripped 8 bases from V and 7 bases from J, with 20 bases between. This CDR3 has 14 amino acids. This chain's CDR3 is CASPERTLRGTQYF. The CDR3 bases are TGTGCCAGCCCCGAGCGGACGCTCAGGGGGACCCAGTACTTC.

This clone turned up a few times. V usage is TRBV7-3 and J usage is TRBJ1-2; D unclear. CDR1 and CDR2 from the germline V gene are SGHTA and FQGTGA. This CDR3 is built from 14 residues. Trimming left V 5 bases short and J 8 bases short, with 18 bases between. The CDR3 DNA reads as TGTGCCAGCAGCCCCAACGCGGGCCTCGGAGGCTACACCTTC. It specifies CASSPNAGLGGYTF. Variable domain in full (rest from reference TRBV7-3 and TRBJ1-2): GAGVSQTPSNKVTEKGKYVELRCDPISGHTALYWYRQSLGQGPEFLIYFQGTGAADDSGLPNDRFFAVRPEGSVSTLKIQRTERGDSAVYLCASSPNAGLGGYTFGSGTRLTVV.

The V call is TRBV5-1, the J call TRBJ2-5; D unresolved. The CDR3 length is 15 residues. CDR1 and CDR2 from the germline V gene are SGHRS and YFSETQ. With 4 bases removed from V and 3 bases from J, the gap between germline ends came to 16 bases. The CDR3: CASSPPQAGEETQYF. In DNA form, the CDR3 reads TGCGCCAGCAGCCCCCCCCAAGCTGGAGAAGAGACCCAGTACTTC.

This clone appeared a single time. The chain combines TRBV7-6 with TRBJ2-5; 7 nucleotides align to TRBD2. This CDR3 contains 13 residues. Germline V CDR1 and CDR2: SGHVS, FNYEAQ. Trimming at V came to 6 bases and at J to 5 bases, leaving 6 bases not matched to a gene. The CDR3 region is CASSMTSRETQYF. CDR3 DNA: TGTGCCAGCAGTATGACTAGCCGGGAGACCCAGTACTTC.

The V gene is TRBV7-9, the J gene TRBJ1-1; D call uncertain. The CDR3 has 13 amino acids. Trimming took 0 bases from V and 1 from J, leaving 3 bases between them. Per the germline V gene, CDR1 is SEHNR and CDR2 is FQNEAQ (reference sequence). The CDR3 sequence: CASSLARNTEAFF. The CDR3 DNA reads TGTGCCAGCAGCTTAGCCCGGAACACTGAAGCTTTCTTT. The whole variable domain, remainder taken from reference TRBV7-9 and TRBJ1-1, is DTGVSQNPRHKITKRGQNVTFRCDPISEHNRLYWYRQTLGQGPEFLTYFQNEAQLEKSRLLSDRFSAERPKGSFSTLEIQRTEQGDSAMYLCASSLARNTEAFFGQGTRLTVV.

This clone has only one observation. This chain links TRBV2 with TRBJ2-3; 13 bases line up with TRBD2. Germline V gives CDR1 SNHLY, CDR2 FYNNEI. There are 19 residues in the CDR3. The V segment lost 4 bases and the J segment 4 bases; nucleotides outside the gene matches: 14. The CDR3 DNA is TGTGCCAGCAGTGGTATACTAGCGGGGGGGCCGAGGGCCCCAGATACGCAGTATTTT. This gives the protein CASSGILAGGPRAPDTQYF.

This clone is a singleton in its sample. The chain combines TRBV5-5 with TRBJ2-5, with 15 bases matching TRBD2. The junction had 12 bases not matched to a gene; V was cut back by 4 bases and J by 5 bases. CDR3 length: 18 amino acids. The germline V gene has CDR1 SGHKS and CDR2 YYEKEE (reference sequence). The CDR3 DNA reads TGTGCCAGCAGCACCGGACTAGCGGGGGGGCTGGGTGGGGAGACCCAGTACTTC. This translates into CASSTGLAGGLGGETQYF.

This chain connects TRBV12-5 to TRBJ2-3; 11 positions match TRBD2. V shed 3 bases and J 3 bases; nucleotides not matched to a gene: 11. This CDR3 has 18 amino acids. Germline loops: CDR1 LGHNT, CDR2 FRNRAP. The CDR3 protein is CASGFFPTSGIMTDTQYF. In nucleotides, the CDR3 is TGTGCTAGTGGTTTTTTCCCGACTAGCGGGATTATGACAGATACGCAGTATTTT. The full variable domain, rest sourced from reference TRBV12-5 and TRBJ2-3, is DARVTQTPRHKVTEMGQEVTMRCQPILGHNTVFWYRQTMMQGLELLAYFRNRAPLDDSGMPKDRFSAEMPDATLATLKIQPSEPRDSAVYFCASGFFPTSGIMTDTQYFGPGTRLTVL.

This chain uses TRBV4-2 with TRBJ2-2, with 10 bases aligning to TRBD2. This CDR3 is 17 amino acids long. The junction had 4 bases not matched to a gene; V was cut back by 2 bases and J by 1 base. CDR1 is LGHNA, CDR2 YNFKEQ, per germline. This CDR3 reads CASSQNPSGGNTGELFF. Written as DNA, the CDR3 is TGTGCCAGCAGCCAAAATCCTAGCGGGGGGAACACCGGGGAGCTGTTTTTT.

In its sample, this clone was seen a few times. The chain recombines TRBV30 with TRBJ1-1; perhaps TRBD1 as D (5 bases). CDR3 length equals 14 residues. The V gene lost 2 bases and the J gene lost 0 bases, with 10 bases spanning the gap. The germline V gene has CDR1 GTSNPN and CDR2 SVGIG (reference sequence). The chain's CDR3 is CAWSQGLMNTEAFF. CDR3 DNA sequence: TGTGCCTGGAGTCAGGGTCTAATGAACACTGAAGCTTTCTTT.

As DNA, the CDR3 is TGCGCCAGCAGCTTGATCATGAACACTGAAGCTTTCTTT. It codes for CASSLIMNTEAFF. The chain uses TRBV5-1 and TRBJ1-1; D is uncertain. This CDR3 region has 13 residues. CDR1 and CDR2 (germline): SGHRS, YFSETQ. Trimming took off 1 base at V and 0 bases at J, with 4 bases between the two ends.

This chain uses TRBV5-1 with TRBJ1-1; 7 bases match TRBD1. This CDR3 is built from 15 residues. Germline V gene data show CDR1 as SGHRS and CDR2 as YFSETQ. J gave up 0 bases and V 0 bases, and 2 bases lay outside the gene matches. The CDR3 protein is CASSLGTGLNTEAFF. The CDR3 region has the DNA TGCGCCAGCAGCTTGGGGACAGGCTTGAACACTGAAGCTTTCTTT.

The rearrangement uses TRBV4-2 and TRBJ2-7, with D tentatively TRBD1 (6 bases). CDR3 length: 15 amino acids. V lost 4 bases, J lost 2 bases, and 15 bases lay in between. The V gene's germline CDR1 is LGHNA and CDR2 YNFKEQ. CDR3 sequence reads: CASSPEGDTTYEQYF. The CDR3 nucleotides read TGTGCCAGCAGCCCTGAGGGGGACACGACCTACGAGCAGTACTTC.

The chain recombines TRBV4-3 with TRBJ2-7; 7 bases match TRBD1. The germline V gene has CDR1 LGHNA and CDR2 YSLEER. The junction had 10 bases not matched to a gene; V was cut back by 3 bases and J by 2 bases. The CDR3 runs to 16 residues. The CDR3 DNA reads TGCGCCAGCAGCCATTACCTTGACAGGGTTCCCTACGAGCAGTACTTC. Translated: CASSHYLDRVPYEQYF.

This clone was seen only a few times. The V gene is TRBV5-1, the J gene TRBJ1-2, with TRBD1 as a possible D gene (6 bases). The CDR3 length is 13 residues. Germline lookup yields CDR1 SGHRS and CDR2 YFSETQ. The V end lost 0 bases, the J end lost 6 bases, and 9 bases lay between the germline ends. CDR3 amino acids: CASSLVGADGYTF. DNA of the CDR3: TGCGCCAGCAGCTTGGTGGGGGCTGATGGCTACACCTTC.

The chain links TRBV4-1 to TRBJ2-2; TRBD2 matches 7 bases. The germline gives CDR1 MGHRA, CDR2 YSYEKL. With 0 bases clipped from V and 7 bases from J, the junction kept 8 bases outside the gene matches. The CDR3 is 16 amino acids. The CDR3 protein is CASSQDLGGWSGELFF. CDR3 sequence (DNA): TGCGCCAGCAGCCAAGATTTGGGGGGGTGGAGCGGGGAGCTGTTTTTT.